The clone carrying this T cell receptor beta chain has a handful of counts. As yet, its antigen is unknown. This record comes from a study of cytomegalovirus exposure and HLA in healthy donors. This cohort consisted of healthy bone marrow donors. Points from the study as a whole: Using a false discovery rate of 0.05, a later analysis showed that 16,951 TCR beta sequences were associated with HLA alleles.

PCR amplification relied on 60 Vbeta primers (plus 13 Jbeta primers). In the original analysis: Approximately 12 million of about 80 million unique TCR beta chains were shared, per a later count. The data were produced by immunoSEQ multiplex PCR, yet TCRdb's version contains in-frame clones alone and is incomplete. Clone size and V and J calls were adopted from that table, with D and trimming inferred from the DNA. Among around 130,000 clones listed, about four fifths were seen once. This CDR3 region has 14 residues. Germline-derived CDR1 and CDR2 are MNHEY and SVGAGI. Trimming removed 6 bases from V and 6 bases from J; junction bases left unmatched: 10.

The clonotype originates from a male donor in good health and CMV-seropositive. The chain has TRBV6-5 and TRBJ2-7; 8 nucleotides match TRBD1. The material sequenced was PBMCs. CDR3 amino acids: CASSLGTGIPEQYF. DNA for the CDR3: TGTGCCAGCAGCCTCGGGACAGGTATCCCCGAGCAGTACTTC.